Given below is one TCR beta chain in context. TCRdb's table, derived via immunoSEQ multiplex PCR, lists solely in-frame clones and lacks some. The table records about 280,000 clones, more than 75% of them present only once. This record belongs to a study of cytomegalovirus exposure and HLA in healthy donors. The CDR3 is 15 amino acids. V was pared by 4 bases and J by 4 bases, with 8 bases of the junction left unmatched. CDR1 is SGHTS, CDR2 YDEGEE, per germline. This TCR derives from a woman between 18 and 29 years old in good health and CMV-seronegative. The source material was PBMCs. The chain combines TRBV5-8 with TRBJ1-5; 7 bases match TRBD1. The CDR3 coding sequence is TGTGCCAGCAGCGAAGGGACAGTGTTTAATCAGCCCCAGCATTTT. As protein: CASSEGTVFNQPQHF.